This TCR beta chain was recovered during a study of T cell changes during pregnancy in multiple sclerosis. Profiled with immunoSEQ multiplex PCR; TCRdb holds only in-frame clones, not every one. The sample lists almost 50,000 clones, 92% occurring once. Germline values: CDR1 MNHNY, CDR2 SVGAGI (reference sequence). The CDR3 is 15 residues long. V lost 4 bases and J lost 1, with 11 bases in between. The V and J genes are TRBV6-6 and TRBJ1-5; D gene uncertain. Here the sequenced sample was peripheral blood, taken after pregnancy. The TCR originated in a female donor with multiple sclerosis, enrolled in a pregnancy study. CDR3 sequence (DNA): TGTGCCAGCAGTTTCGAGGTTGGAAGCAATCAGCCCCAGCATTTT. It yields the protein CASSFEVGSNQPQHF.